This T cell receptor beta chain was sequenced during a study of blood T cell repertoires in COVID-19. Methods used by the authors: Researchers report that nucleated cell counts were estimated from reference gene primer amplification. Measured with immunoSEQ multiplex PCR; TCRdb has only the in-frame clones, and not every one. V and J calls and clone size are given by that table; D and trimming were obtained from the DNA. The data contain 650,000 to 800,000 clones, just under 90% of them singletons. Deletions cut 1 base from V and 0 bases from J, with 8 bases between. This CDR3 spans 15 amino acids. Germline V gene lookup returns CDR1 LGHNT and CDR2 FRNRAP.

V gene TRBV12-5 combines with J gene TRBJ2-3; D is perhaps TRBD1 (6 bases). The clonotype was recovered from a woman younger than 35 with acute or convalescent COVID-19. Specimen: peripheral blood. The CDR3 DNA is TGTGCTAGTGGTTTGGGGGACACCAGCACAGATACGCAGTATTTT. This sequence encodes CASGLGDTSTDTQYF.